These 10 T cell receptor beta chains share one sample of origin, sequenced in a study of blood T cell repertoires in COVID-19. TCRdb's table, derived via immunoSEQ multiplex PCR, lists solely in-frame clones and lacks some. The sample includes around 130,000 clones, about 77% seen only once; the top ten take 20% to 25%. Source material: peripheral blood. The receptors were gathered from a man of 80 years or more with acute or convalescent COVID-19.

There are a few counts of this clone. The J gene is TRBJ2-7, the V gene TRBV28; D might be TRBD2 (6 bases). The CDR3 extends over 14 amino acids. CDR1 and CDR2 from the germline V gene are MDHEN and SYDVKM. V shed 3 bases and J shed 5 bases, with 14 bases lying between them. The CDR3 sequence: CASSFSGVHDEQYF. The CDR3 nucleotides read TGTGCCAGCAGTTTTTCGGGAGTTCACGACGAGCAGTACTTC.

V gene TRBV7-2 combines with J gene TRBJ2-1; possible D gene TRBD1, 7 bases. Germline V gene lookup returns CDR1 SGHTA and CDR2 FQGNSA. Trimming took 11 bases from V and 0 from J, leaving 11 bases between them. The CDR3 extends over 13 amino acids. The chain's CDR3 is CASGGPSYNEQFF. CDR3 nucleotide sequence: TGTGCCTCAGGGGGGCCCTCCTACAATGAGCAGTTCTTC.

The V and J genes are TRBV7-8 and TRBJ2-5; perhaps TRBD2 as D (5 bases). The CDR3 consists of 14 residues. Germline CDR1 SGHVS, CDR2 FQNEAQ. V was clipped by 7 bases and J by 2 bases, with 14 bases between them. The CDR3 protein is CASKGVWVQETQYF. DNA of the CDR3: TGTGCCAGCAAGGGAGTTTGGGTTCAAGAGACCCAGTACTTC.

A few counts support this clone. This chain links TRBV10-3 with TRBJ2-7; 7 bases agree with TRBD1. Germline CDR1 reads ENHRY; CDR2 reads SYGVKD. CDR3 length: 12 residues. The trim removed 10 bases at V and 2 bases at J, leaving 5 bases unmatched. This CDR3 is CASTGDPYEQYF. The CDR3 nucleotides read TGTGCCAGCACAGGGGACCCCTACGAGCAGTACTTC.

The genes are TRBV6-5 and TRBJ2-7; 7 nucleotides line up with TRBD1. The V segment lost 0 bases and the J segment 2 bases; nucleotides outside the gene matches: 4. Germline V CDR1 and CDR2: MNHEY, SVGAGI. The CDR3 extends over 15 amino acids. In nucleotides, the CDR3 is TGTGCCAGCAGTTACTCGGACAGGAGCACCTACGAGCAGTACTTC. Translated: CASSYSDRSTYEQYF.

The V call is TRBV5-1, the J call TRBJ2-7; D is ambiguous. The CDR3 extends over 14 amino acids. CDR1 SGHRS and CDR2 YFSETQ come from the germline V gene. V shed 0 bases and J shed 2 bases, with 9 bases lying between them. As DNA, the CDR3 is TGCGCCAGCAGCTTGGTTGACACAGCCTACGAGCAGTACTTC. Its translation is CASSLVDTAYEQYF.

In nucleotides, the CDR3 is TGTGCCAGCTCACCCGCGGGACAGGGCCACTATGGCTACACCTTC. Amino acids: CASSPAGQGHYGYTF. This chain links TRBV18 with TRBJ1-2; 9 bases map to TRBD1. Germline CDR1 and CDR2: KGHSH and LQKENI. The CDR3 is 15 residues long. V lost 3 bases, J lost 3 bases, and 5 bases stayed unmatched.

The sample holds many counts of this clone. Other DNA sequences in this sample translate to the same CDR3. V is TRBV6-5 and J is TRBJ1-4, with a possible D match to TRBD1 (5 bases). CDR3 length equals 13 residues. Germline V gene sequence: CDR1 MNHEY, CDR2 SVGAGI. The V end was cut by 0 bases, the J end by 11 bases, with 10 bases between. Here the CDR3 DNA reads TGTGCCAGCAGTTACTCGAGCGGGGGGAAACTGTTTTTT. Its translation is CASSYSSGGKLFF.

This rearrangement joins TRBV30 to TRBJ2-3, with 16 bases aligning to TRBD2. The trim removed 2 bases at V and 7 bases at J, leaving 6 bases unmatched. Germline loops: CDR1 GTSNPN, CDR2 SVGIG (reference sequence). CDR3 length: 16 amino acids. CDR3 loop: CAWSKGLAGGTNTQYF. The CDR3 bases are TGTGCCTGGAGTAAGGGACTAGCGGGGGGGACAAATACGCAGTATTTT.

The CDR3 DNA follows: TGTGCCAGCAGCTCGTTTAAATCCGGGACAGGGTACTACGAGCAGTACTTC. Translating gives CASSSFKSGTGYYEQYF. This sequence joins TRBV7-9 and TRBJ2-7; 9 bases are a match to TRBD1. The V gene end was trimmed by 4 bases and the J gene end by 3 bases; junction bases not matched to a gene: 13. CDR1 is SEHNR and CDR2 is FQNEAQ in the germline V gene (reference sequence). The CDR3 is 17 residues long.